This T cell receptor (beta chain) is drawn from a study of regulatory T cells in long-lasting Graves disease. Study-level results: Lower TCR diversity characterized persistent Graves' patients relative to newly diagnosed patients.

As regards this clonotype: Its antigen is undetermined.

Documented time point: newly diagnosed GD, antithyroid drugs for less than 3 months. With RNA extracted from PBMCs as input, the TCR library was made. HTBI primers from iRepertoire and Arm-PCR of CDR3 regions yielded the TCR beta libraries. A single record per CDR3 protein comes from TCRdb applying MiXCR to the multiplex PCR reads. Of 200,000 to 250,000 distinct CDR3 sequences in the sample, around 21% were seen once. Germline-derived CDR1 and CDR2 are SGDLS and YYNGEE. The CDR3 length is 11 residues. Trimming took 0 bases from V and 8 from J, leaving 5 bases between them. The V call is TRBV9, the J call TRBJ1-1, with D perhaps matching TRBD1 (5 bases). The sample here was peripheral blood mononuclear cells (PBMCs), taken at new diagnosis, from a patient treated with antithyroid drugs. This sequence originates from a female donor with Graves disease. CDR3 DNA: TGTGCCAGCAGCGTAGGGGGCGAAGCTTTCTTT. This translates into CASSVGGEAFF.